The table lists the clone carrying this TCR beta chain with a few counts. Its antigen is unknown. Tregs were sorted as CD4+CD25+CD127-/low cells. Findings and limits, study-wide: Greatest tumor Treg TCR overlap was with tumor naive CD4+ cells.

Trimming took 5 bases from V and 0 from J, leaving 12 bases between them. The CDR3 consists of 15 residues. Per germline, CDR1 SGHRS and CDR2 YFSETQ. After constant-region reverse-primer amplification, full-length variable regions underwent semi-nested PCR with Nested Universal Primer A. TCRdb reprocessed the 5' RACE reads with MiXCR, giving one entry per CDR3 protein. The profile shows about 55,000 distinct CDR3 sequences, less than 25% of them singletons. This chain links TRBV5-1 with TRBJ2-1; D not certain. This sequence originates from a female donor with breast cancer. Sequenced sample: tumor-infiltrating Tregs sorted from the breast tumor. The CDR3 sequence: CASRSTPSSYNEQFF. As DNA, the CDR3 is TGCGCCAGCAGATCGACCCCCAGCTCCTACAATGAGCAGTTCTTC.